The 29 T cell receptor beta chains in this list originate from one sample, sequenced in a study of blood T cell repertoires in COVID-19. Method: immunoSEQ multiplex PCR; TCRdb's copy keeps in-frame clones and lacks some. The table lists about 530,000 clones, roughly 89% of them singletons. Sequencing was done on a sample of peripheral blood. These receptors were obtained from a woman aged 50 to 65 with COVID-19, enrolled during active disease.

The CDR3 DNA sequence: TGTGCCAGCAGACAGGGGTCGTTCGTAAACACCATATATTTT. This codes for CASRQGSFVNTIYF. The V call is TRBV5-6, the J call TRBJ1-3; 7 positions match TRBD1. With 5 bases clipped from V and 6 bases from J, the junction kept 8 bases outside the gene matches. CDR3 length equals 14 residues. Per the germline V gene, CDR1 is SGHDT and CDR2 is YYEEEE. Variable domain in full (rest from reference TRBV5-6 and TRBJ1-3): DAGVTQSPTHLIKTRGQQVTLRCSPKSGHDTVSWYQQALGQGPQFIFQYYEEEERQRGNFPDRFSGHQFPNYSSELNVNALLLGDSALYLCASRQGSFVNTIYFGEGSWLTVV.

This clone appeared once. CDR3: CASSLLGSKQSNSPLHF. CDR3 coding DNA: TGTGCCAGCAGCTTATTAGGTTCGAAACAGTCGAATTCACCCCTCCACTTT. The chain is built from TRBV7-2 and TRBJ1-6; D gene unclear. Germline V CDR1 and CDR2: SGHTA, FQGNSA. The CDR3 runs 17 residues. The germline V and J ends were trimmed by 2 bases and 7 bases, with 18 bases remaining between them.

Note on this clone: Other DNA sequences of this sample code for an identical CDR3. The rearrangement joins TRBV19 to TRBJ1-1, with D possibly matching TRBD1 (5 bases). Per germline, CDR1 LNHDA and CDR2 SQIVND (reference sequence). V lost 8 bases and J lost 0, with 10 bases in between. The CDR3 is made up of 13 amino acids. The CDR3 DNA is TGTGCCAGTTCACAGGTCTTGAACACTGAAGCTTTCTTT. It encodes CASSQVLNTEAFF.

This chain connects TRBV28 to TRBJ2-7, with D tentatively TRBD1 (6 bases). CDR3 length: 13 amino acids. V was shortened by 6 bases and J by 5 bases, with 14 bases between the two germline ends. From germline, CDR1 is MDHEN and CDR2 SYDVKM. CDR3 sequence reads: CASSRGGVNEQYF. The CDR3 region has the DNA TGTGCCAGCAGCCGTGGGGGCGTCAACGAGCAGTACTTC.

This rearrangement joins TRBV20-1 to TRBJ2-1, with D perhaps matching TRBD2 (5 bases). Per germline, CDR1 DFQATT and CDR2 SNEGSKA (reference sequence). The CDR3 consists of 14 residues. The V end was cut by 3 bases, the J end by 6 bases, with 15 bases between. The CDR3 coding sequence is TGCAGTGCTAGTTGGTGGGAGCGGAGCAATGAGCAGTTCTTC. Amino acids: CSASWWERSNEQFF.

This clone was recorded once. The CDR3 loop is CASSWSRGDTDTQYF. The CDR3, as DNA: TGCGCCAGCAGCTGGTCCAGGGGGGACACAGATACGCAGTATTTT. The chain links TRBV5-1 to TRBJ2-3; the D gene is possibly TRBD1 (7 bases). Germline assignment: CDR1 SGHRS and CDR2 YFSETQ. The V and J ends lost 3 bases and 2 bases respectively, with 13 bases between them. This CDR3 is 15 amino acids long.

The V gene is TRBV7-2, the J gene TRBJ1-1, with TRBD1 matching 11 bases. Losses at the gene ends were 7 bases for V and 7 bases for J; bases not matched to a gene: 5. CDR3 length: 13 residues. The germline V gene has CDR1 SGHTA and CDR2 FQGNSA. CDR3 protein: CASTVGTGGEAFF. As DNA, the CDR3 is TGTGCCAGCACCGTTGGGACAGGGGGTGAAGCTTTCTTT.

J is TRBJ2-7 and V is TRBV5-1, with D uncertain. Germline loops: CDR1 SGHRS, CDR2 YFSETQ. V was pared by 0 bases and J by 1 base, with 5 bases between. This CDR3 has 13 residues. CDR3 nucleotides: TGCGCCAGCAGCTTGGACGGGTCCTACGAGCAGTACTTC. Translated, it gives CASSLDGSYEQYF. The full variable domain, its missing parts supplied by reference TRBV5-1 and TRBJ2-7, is KAGVTQTPRYLIKTRGQQVTLSCSPISGHRSVSWYQQTPGQGLQFLFEYFSETQRNKGNFPGRFSGRQFSNSRSEMNVSTLELGDSALYLCASSLDGSYEQYFGPGTRLTVT.

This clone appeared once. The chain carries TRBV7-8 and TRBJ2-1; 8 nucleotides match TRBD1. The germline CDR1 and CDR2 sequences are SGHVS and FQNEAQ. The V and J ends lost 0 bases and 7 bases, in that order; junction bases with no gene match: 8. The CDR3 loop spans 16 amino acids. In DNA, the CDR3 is TGTGCCAGCAGCTTAGCCAGGACAGGGTACGGGAATGAGCAGTTCTTC. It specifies CASSLARTGYGNEQFF.

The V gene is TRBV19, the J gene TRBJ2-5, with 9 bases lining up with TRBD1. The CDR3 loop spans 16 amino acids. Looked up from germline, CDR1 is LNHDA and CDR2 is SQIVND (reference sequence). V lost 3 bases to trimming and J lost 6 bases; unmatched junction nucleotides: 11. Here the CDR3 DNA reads TGTGCCAGTAGTATCAGGGGACAGGGCAGCCGTCAGACCCAGTACTTC. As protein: CASSIRGQGSRQTQYF.

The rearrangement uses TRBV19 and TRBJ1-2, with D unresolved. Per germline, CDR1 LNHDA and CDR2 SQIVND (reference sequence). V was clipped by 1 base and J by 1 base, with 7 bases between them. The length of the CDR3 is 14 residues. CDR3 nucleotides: TGTGCCAGTAGTATAGGGCAGAATAACTATGGCTACACCTTC. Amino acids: CASSIGQNNYGYTF.

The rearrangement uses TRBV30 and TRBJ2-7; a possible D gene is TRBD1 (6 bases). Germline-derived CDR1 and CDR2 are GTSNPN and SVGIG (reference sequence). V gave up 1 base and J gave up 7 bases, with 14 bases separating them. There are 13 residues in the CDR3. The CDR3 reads CAWSGQGSQEQYF. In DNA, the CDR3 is TGTGCCTGGAGTGGGCAGGGGAGCCAGGAGCAGTACTTC.

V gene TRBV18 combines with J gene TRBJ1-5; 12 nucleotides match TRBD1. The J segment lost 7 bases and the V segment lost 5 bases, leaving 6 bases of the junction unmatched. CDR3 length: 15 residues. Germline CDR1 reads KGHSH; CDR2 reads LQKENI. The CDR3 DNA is TGTGCCAGCTCAACCGGGACAGGGGGCGTCCAGCCCCAGCATTTT. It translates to CASSTGTGGVQPQHF.

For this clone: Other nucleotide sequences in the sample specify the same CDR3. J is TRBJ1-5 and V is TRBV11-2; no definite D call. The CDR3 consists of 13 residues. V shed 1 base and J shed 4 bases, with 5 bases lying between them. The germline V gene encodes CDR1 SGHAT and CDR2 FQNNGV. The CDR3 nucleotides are TGTGCCAGCAGCTTAGGTCAGAATCAGCCCCAGCATTTT. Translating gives CASSLGQNQPQHF.

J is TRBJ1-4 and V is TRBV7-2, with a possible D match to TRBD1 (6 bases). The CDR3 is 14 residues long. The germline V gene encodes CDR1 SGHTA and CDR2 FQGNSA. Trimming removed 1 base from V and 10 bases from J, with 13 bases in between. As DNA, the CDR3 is TGTGCCAGCAGCTTAGACAGGGCTGGGGGAAAACTGTTTTTT. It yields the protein CASSLDRAGGKLFF.

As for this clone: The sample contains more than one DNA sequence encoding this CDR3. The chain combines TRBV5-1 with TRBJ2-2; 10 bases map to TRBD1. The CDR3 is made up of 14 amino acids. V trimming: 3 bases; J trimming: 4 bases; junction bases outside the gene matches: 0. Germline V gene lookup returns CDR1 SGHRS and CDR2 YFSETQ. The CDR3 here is CASSWTGGTGELFF. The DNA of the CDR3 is TGCGCCAGCAGCTGGACAGGGGGCACCGGGGAGCTGTTTTTT.

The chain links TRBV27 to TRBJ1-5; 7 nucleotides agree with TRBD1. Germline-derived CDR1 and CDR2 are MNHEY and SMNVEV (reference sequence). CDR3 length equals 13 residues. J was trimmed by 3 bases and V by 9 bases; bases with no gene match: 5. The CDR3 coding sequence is TGTGCCAGTATTGGGACAGTCAATCAGCCCCAGCATTTT. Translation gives CASIGTVNQPQHF.

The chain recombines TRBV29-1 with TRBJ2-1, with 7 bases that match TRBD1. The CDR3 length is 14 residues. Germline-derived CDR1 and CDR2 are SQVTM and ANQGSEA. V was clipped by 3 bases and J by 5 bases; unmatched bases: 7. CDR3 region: CSVDEGAIHNEQFF. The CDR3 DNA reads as TGCAGCGTTGACGAGGGGGCGATCCACAATGAGCAGTTCTTC.

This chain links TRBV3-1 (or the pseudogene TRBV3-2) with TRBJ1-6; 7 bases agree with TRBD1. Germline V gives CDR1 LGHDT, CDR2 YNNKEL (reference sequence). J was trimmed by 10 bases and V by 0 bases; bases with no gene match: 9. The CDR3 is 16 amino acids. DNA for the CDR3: TGTGCCAGCAGCCAAGAAGGGGGCAGGGGTAAATCACCCCTCCACTTT. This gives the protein CASSQEGGRGKSPLHF.

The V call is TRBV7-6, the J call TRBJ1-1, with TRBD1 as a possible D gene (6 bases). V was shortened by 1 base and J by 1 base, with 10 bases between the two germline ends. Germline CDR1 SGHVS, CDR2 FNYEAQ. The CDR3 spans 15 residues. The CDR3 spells CASSLGPGENTEAFF. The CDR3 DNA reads TGTGCCAGCAGCTTAGGACCAGGGGAGAACACTGAAGCTTTCTTT.

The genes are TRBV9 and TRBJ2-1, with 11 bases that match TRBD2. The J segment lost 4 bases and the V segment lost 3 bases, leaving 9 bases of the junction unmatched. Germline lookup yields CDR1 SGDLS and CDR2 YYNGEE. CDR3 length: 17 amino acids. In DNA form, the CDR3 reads TGTGCCAGCAGCGACGCCCAGACTAGCGGGACTTACAATGAGCAGTTCTTC. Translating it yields CASSDAQTSGTYNEQFF.

The DNA of the CDR3 is TGTGCCAGCAGCTTGGGGTCGAAGCGGGCGAGCTCCTACAATGAGCAGTTCTTC. It yields the protein CASSLGSKRASSYNEQFF. V is TRBV7-2 and J is TRBJ2-1; possible D gene TRBD2, 6 bases. CDR1 is SGHTA, CDR2 FQGNSA, per germline. Trimming cost V 3 bases and J 0 bases, with 18 bases left between them. CDR3 length: 18 residues. The full variable domain, its missing parts supplied by reference TRBV7-2 and TRBJ2-1, is GAGVSQSPSNKVTEKGKDVELRCDPISGHTALYWYRQSLGQGLEFLIYFQGNSAPDKSGLPSDRFSAERTGGSVSTLTIQRTQQEDSAVYLCASSLGSKRASSYNEQFFGPGTRLTVL.

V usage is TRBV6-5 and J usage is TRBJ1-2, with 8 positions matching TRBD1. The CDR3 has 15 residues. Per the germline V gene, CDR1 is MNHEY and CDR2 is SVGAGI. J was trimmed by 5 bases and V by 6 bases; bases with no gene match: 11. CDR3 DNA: TGTGCCAGCAGCACCTATACGACAGGGGATTATGGCTACACCTTC. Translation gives CASSTYTTGDYGYTF.

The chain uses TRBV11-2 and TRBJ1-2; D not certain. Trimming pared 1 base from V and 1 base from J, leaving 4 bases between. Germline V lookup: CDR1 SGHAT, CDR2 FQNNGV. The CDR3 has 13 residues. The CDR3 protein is CASSLGSNYGYTF. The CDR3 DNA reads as TGTGCCAGCAGCTTAGGGAGTAACTATGGCTACACCTTC.

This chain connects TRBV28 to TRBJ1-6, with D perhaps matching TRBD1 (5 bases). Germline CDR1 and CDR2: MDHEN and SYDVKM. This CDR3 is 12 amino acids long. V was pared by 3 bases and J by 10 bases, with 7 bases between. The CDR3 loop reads CASSLQGSPLHF. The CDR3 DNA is TGTGCCAGCAGTTTGCAGGGATCACCCCTCCACTTT. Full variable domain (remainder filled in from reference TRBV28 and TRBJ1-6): DVKVTQSSRYLVKRTGEKVFLECVQDMDHENMFWYRQDPGLGLRLIYFSYDVKMKEKGDIPEGYSVSREKKERFSLILESASTNQTSMYLCASSLQGSPLHFGNGTRLTVT.

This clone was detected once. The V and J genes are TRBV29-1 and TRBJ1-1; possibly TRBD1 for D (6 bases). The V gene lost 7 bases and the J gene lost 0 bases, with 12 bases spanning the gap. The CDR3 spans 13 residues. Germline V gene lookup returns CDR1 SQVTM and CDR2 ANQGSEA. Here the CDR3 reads CSALTGMNTEAFF. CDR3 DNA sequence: TGCAGCGCCCTAACAGGGATGAACACTGAAGCTTTCTTT.

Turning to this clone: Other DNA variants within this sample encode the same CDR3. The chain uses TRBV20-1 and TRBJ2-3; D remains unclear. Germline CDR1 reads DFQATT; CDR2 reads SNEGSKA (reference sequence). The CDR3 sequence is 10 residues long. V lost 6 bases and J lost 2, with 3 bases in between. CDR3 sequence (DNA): TGCAGTGCACTCACAGATACGCAGTATTTT. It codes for CSALTDTQYF.

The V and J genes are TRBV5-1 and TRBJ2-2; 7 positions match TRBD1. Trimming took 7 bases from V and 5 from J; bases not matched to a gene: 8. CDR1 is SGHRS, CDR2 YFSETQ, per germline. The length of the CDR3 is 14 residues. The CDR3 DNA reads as TGCGCCAGCTCCGACAGGGTGGGGACCGGGGAGCTGTTTTTT. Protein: CASSDRVGTGELFF. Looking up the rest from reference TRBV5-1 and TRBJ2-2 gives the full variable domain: KAGVTQTPRYLIKTRGQQVTLSCSPISGHRSVSWYQQTPGQGLQFLFEYFSETQRNKGNFPGRFSGRQFSNSRSEMNVSTLELGDSALYLCASSDRVGTGELFFGEGSRLTVL.

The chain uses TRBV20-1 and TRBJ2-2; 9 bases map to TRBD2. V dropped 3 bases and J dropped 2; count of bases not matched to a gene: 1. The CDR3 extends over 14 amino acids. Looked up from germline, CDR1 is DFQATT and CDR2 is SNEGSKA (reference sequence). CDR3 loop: CSASSGGNTGELFF. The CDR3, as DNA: TGCAGTGCTAGTAGCGGGGGTAACACCGGGGAGCTGTTTTTT.